This passage covers 8 T cell receptor beta chains from one sample sequenced in a study of metastatic and nonmetastatic thyroid tumors. From the PCR reads, TCRdb re-called clones with MiXCR. Among about 93,000 clones listed, less than 10% were seen once. The entire patient cohort was treatment-naive prior to thyroid surgery. Sequencing was carried out using blood. The receptors originated from a female donor with papillary thyroid cancer or a benign thyroid nodule (not recorded which). Some clones in this sample may be carry-over from other donors' samples.

This clone showed up just a few times. A much larger clone differs from this one at a single base, so this may be a read error. This chain connects TRBV20-1 to TRBJ2-2; D not resolved. The CDR3 sequence is 12 residues long. Trimming shortened V by 5 bases and J by 7 bases, and 11 bases separated the two germline ends. Germline V gives CDR1 DFQATT, CDR2 SNEGSKA (reference sequence). The DNA of the CDR3 is TGCAGTGCTGGCGGAGCGAACGGGGAGCTGTTTTTT. It is translated as CSAGGANGELFF.

This clone was detected ten times or more. The chain joins TRBV9 to TRBJ2-7; D might be TRBD1 or TRBD2, each matching 6 bases. CDR1 is SGDLS and CDR2 is YYNGEE in the germline V gene. Between the trimmed V and J ends, which lost 4 bases and 0 bases, there was a span of 11 bases. The CDR3 covers 14 residues. CDR3: CASSPGDNSYEQYF. CDR3 in DNA: TGTGCCAGCAGCCCGGGGGACAACTCCTACGAGCAGTACTTC.

This clone was seen repeatedly, ten times or more. The gene calls are TRBV6-1 and TRBJ2-7, with no clear D. This CDR3 spans 13 amino acids. Trimming shortened V by 6 bases and J by 3 bases, and 12 bases separated the two germline ends. Germline V gene sequence: CDR1 MNHNS, CDR2 SASEGT. CDR3 in DNA: TGTGCCAGCAGCTCTCCCAGTCGCTACGAGCAGTACTTC. It encodes CASSSPSRYEQYF.

Many counts were recorded for this clone. The chain links TRBV29-1 to TRBJ1-3, with 11 bases lining up with TRBD1. CDR3 size: 15 residues. Germline V gene lookup returns CDR1 SQVTM and CDR2 ANQGSEA. V lost 4 bases and J lost 5; bases outside the gene matches: 7. The CDR3: CSVAADRGLRNTIYF. CDR3 nucleotide sequence: TGCAGCGTTGCGGCGGACAGGGGGCTCAGAAACACCATATATTTT.

The chain is built from TRBV7-3 and TRBJ1-1, with D possibly matching TRBD1 (5 bases). V was shortened by 5 bases and J by 3 bases, with 10 bases between the two germline ends. Germline V gene lookup returns CDR1 SGHTA and CDR2 FQGTGA. This CDR3 has 13 amino acids. For the CDR3, the DNA is TGTGCCAGCAGCGTACAACAGGACACTGAAGCTTTCTTT. Residues: CASSVQQDTEAFF. Full variable domain (remainder filled in from reference TRBV7-3 and TRBJ1-1): GAGVSQTPSNKVTEKGKYVELRCDPISGHTALYWYRQSLGQGPEFLIYFQGTGAADDSGLPNDRFFAVRPEGSVSTLKIQRTERGDSAVYLCASSVQQDTEAFFGQGTRLTVV.

At least ten counts were recorded for this clone. This chain links TRBV12-3 or TRBV12-4 with TRBJ1-3; D gene unclear. Trimming left V 1 base short and J 2 bases short, with 9 bases between. The length of the CDR3 is 15 residues. CDR3 nucleotides: TGTGCCAGCAGTTTAGTCGAACCTCCTGGAAACACCATATATTTT. This codes for CASSLVEPPGNTIYF.

The chain is built from TRBV11-2 and TRBJ2-1; 7 bases are shared with TRBD2. From germline, CDR1 is SGHAT and CDR2 FQNNGV. V shed 5 bases, J shed 3 bases, and the junction held 10 bases outside the gene matches. The CDR3 is made up of 16 amino acids. CDR3 residues: CASSPSGGLGYNEQFF. DNA for the CDR3: TGTGCCAGCAGCCCATCGGGAGGCCTTGGCTACAATGAGCAGTTCTTC. Drawing the rest from reference TRBV11-2 and TRBJ2-1, the complete variable domain is EAGVAQSPRYKIIEKRQSVAFWCNPISGHATLYWYQQILGQGPKLLIQFQNNGVVDDSQLPKDRFSAERLKGVDSTLKIQPAKLEDSAVYLCASSPSGGLGYNEQFFGPGTRLTVL.

This clone has ten or more counts. The DNA of the CDR3 is TGTGCCAGCAGCTTAGCGCTATCTGGACAGGGGAATGAAAAACTGTTTTTT. Translated: CASSLALSGQGNEKLFF. The rearrangement joins TRBV7-2 to TRBJ1-4, with 9 bases aligning to TRBD1. Germline values: CDR1 SGHTA, CDR2 FQGNSA. V dropped 0 bases and J dropped 5; count of bases not matched to a gene: 7. The CDR3 is made up of 17 amino acids. Supplemented by reference TRBV7-2 and TRBJ1-4, the full variable domain reads GAGVSQSPSNKVTEKGKDVELRCDPISGHTALYWYRQSLGQGLEFLIYFQGNSAPDKSGLPSDRFSAERTGGSVSTLTIQRTQQEDSAVYLCASSLALSGQGNEKLFFGSGTQLSVL.